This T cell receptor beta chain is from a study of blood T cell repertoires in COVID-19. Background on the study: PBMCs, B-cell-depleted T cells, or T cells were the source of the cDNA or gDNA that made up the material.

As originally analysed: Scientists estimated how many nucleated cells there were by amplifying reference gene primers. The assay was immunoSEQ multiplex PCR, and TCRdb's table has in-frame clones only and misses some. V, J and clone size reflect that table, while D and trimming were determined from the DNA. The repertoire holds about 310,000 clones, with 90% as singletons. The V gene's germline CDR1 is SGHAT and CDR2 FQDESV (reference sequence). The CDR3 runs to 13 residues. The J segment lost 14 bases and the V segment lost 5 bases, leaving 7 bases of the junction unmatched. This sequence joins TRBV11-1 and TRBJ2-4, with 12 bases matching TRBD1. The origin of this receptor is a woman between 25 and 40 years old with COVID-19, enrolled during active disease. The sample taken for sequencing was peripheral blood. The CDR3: CASSPPGTGGKYF. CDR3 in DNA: TGTGCCAGCAGCCCTCCCGGGACAGGGGGCAAGTACTTC.